Listed below are T cell receptor beta chains from one sample, sequenced in a study of cytomegalovirus exposure and HLA in healthy donors. Assay used: immunoSEQ multiplex PCR; TCRdb lists only in-frame clones, some missing. The table shows approximately 180,000 clones, with 70% to 90% occurring only once. Sequencing used PBMCs. The receptors originated from a woman under 30 in good health and CMV-seronegative. CDR3s include the opening cysteine and the closing phenylalanine or tryptophan. Each record gives: V gene, clone size, D gene, J gene, CDR3 DNA, CDR3 protein. D genes are given only for firm matches. A row's size may be missing; if present it is once, few, many or a size class.

v_gene: TRBV7-9
abundance: NA
d_gene: TRBD2
j_gene: TRBJ2-1
CDR3nt: TGTGCCAGCAGCTTACCAATAGCGGGGACGAATGAGCAGTTCTTC
CDR3aa: CASSLPIAGTNEQFF

v_gene: TRBV6-6
abundance: NA
d_gene: TRBD1
j_gene: TRBJ1-1
CDR3nt: TGTGCCAGCAGTACGGGACAGGGGGCGTCGAACACTGAAGCTTTCTTT
CDR3aa: CASSTGQGASNTEAFF

v_gene: TRBV30
abundance: NA
d_gene: NA
j_gene: TRBJ1-4
CDR3nt: TGTGCCTGGAACACGGGAGGAGGGTTCCGAAATGAAAAACTGTTTTTT
CDR3aa: CAWNTGGGFRNEKLFF

v_gene: TRBV5-5
abundance: NA
d_gene: TRBD1
j_gene: TRBJ2-7
CDR3nt: TGTGCCAGCAGCTTGGAGACAGGGGGCTTCCACGAGCAGTACTTC
CDR3aa: CASSLETGGFHEQYF

v_gene: TRBV4-2
abundance: NA
d_gene: TRBD2
j_gene: TRBJ2-1
CDR3nt: TGTGCCAGCAGCCAGGGACTAGCGAGAGGGTATGAGCAGTTCTTC
CDR3aa: CASSQGLARGYEQFF

v_gene: TRBV5-1
abundance: once
d_gene: NA
j_gene: TRBJ2-7
CDR3nt: TGCGCCAGCAGCTTGGAAGGGACTTCTCTAAGATTTTCCTACGAGCAGTACTTC
CDR3aa: CASSLEGTSLRFSYEQYF

v_gene: TRBV6-6
abundance: NA
d_gene: NA
j_gene: TRBJ2-1
CDR3nt: TGTGCCAGCTTCGAAGGAGGAAGGTGGCGTGAGCAGTTCTTC
CDR3aa: CASFEGGRWREQFF

v_gene: TRBV6-6
abundance: NA
d_gene: TRBD1
j_gene: TRBJ2-7
CDR3nt: TGTGCCAGCCAGGGGGACGGAACCTCCTACGAGCAGTACTTC
CDR3aa: CASQGDGTSYEQYF

v_gene: TRBV5-1
abundance: NA
d_gene: NA
j_gene: TRBJ2-7
CDR3nt: TGCGCCAGCAGCTTGGGTCGGGTCAGCGCCGAGCAGTACTTC
CDR3aa: CASSLGRVSAEQYF

v_gene: TRBV7-8
abundance: NA
d_gene: TRBD1
j_gene: TRBJ1-1
CDR3nt: TGTGCCAGCAGCCAGGGACAGGGGGCGAAGACTGAAGCTTTCTTT
CDR3aa: CASSQGQGAKTEAFF

v_gene: TRBV30
abundance: NA
d_gene: NA
j_gene: TRBJ1-3
CDR3nt: TGTGCCTGGAGTGTCTCCCCTTTCTCTGGAAACACCATATATTTT
CDR3aa: CAWSVSPFSGNTIYF

v_gene: TRBV11-1
abundance: few
d_gene: NA
j_gene: TRBJ2-1
CDR3nt: TGTGCCAGCAGCGACCTCGGGGATGAGCAGTTCTTC
CDR3aa: CASSDLGDEQFF

v_gene: TRBV5-1
abundance: NA
d_gene: TRBD1
j_gene: TRBJ2-7
CDR3nt: TGCGCCAGCAGCTTGCAGACAGGGGGCGAAGAGCAGTACTTC
CDR3aa: CASSLQTGGEEQYF

v_gene: TRBV19
abundance: NA
d_gene: TRBD2
j_gene: TRBJ2-1
CDR3nt: TGTGCCAGTAGTACAGGAGCGGGAGGAGGTAATGAGCAGTTCTTC
CDR3aa: CASSTGAGGGNEQFF

v_gene: TRBV7-9
abundance: NA
d_gene: TRBD1
j_gene: TRBJ1-4
CDR3nt: TGTTCCAGCAGCTCGGGACAGGGGGATGAAAAACTGTTTTTT
CDR3aa: CSSSSGQGDEKLFF

v_gene: TRBV2
abundance: few
d_gene: NA
j_gene: TRBJ2-6
CDR3nt: TGTGCCAGCAGTGACGTAGGGGGTGGGGCCAACGTCCTGACTTTC
CDR3aa: CASSDVGGGANVLTF

v_gene: TRBV6-6
abundance: NA
d_gene: NA
j_gene: TRBJ1-3
CDR3nt: TGTGCCAGCCAACCCGCAGACAGCTCTGGAAACACCATATATTTT
CDR3aa: CASQPADSSGNTIYF

v_gene: TRBV13
abundance: NA
d_gene: TRBD1
j_gene: TRBJ1-2
CDR3nt: TGTGCCAGCAGTCCCGGACAGGGGGTCTATGGCTACACCTTC
CDR3aa: CASSPGQGVYGYTF

v_gene: TRBV10-2
abundance: NA
d_gene: TRBD1
j_gene: TRBJ1-1
CDR3nt: TGCGCCAGCACTTTGACAGGGAGTTACACTGAAGCTTTCTTT
CDR3aa: CASTLTGSYTEAFF

v_gene: TRBV30
abundance: NA
d_gene: NA
j_gene: TRBJ1-2
CDR3nt: TGTGCCTGGAGTGGGGGGCAGGGCACAAATGGCTACACCTTC
CDR3aa: CAWSGGQGTNGYTF

v_gene: TRBV7-2
abundance: NA
d_gene: TRBD2
j_gene: TRBJ2-5
CDR3nt: TGTGCCAGCAGCCTCCCCGGGACTAGCGTTGAGACCCAGTACTTC
CDR3aa: CASSLPGTSVETQYF

v_gene: TRBV19
abundance: NA
d_gene: TRBD1
j_gene: TRBJ2-7
CDR3nt: TGTGCCAGTAGTGCCCGACAGGGGTATGGCCTCTACGAGCAGTACTTC
CDR3aa: CASSARQGYGLYEQYF

v_gene: TRBV2
abundance: NA
d_gene: NA
j_gene: TRBJ2-7
CDR3nt: TGTGCCAGCAGTTATAGGGGTTCCTACGAGCAGTACTTC
CDR3aa: CASSYRGSYEQYF

v_gene: TRBV25-1
abundance: NA
d_gene: NA
j_gene: TRBJ1-4
CDR3nt: TGTGCCAGCAGTGAATTCGGACAGACTAATGAAAAACTGTTTTTT
CDR3aa: CASSEFGQTNEKLFF

v_gene: TRBV11-2
abundance: NA
d_gene: TRBD1
j_gene: TRBJ1-1
CDR3nt: TGTGCCAGCAGCCGCTTACAGGGGAAGAACACTGAAGCTTTCTTT
CDR3aa: CASSRLQGKNTEAFF

v_gene: TRBV14
abundance: NA
d_gene: TRBD2
j_gene: TRBJ2-2
CDR3nt: TGTGCCAGCAGCCAAGAGGCTAGCGGGAACACCGGGGAGCTGTTTTTT
CDR3aa: CASSQEASGNTGELFF

v_gene: TRBV11-3
abundance: NA
d_gene: TRBD1
j_gene: TRBJ2-7
CDR3nt: TGTGCCAGCAGCTTAGAAAGGACAGGGGGTACCTACGAGCAGTACTTC
CDR3aa: CASSLERTGGTYEQYF

v_gene: TRBV25-1
abundance: NA
d_gene: NA
j_gene: TRBJ1-2
CDR3nt: TGTGCCAGCAGTGGGGGCCTCCTCTATGGCTACACCTTC
CDR3aa: CASSGGLLYGYTF

v_gene: TRBV9
abundance: NA
d_gene: TRBD1
j_gene: TRBJ2-5
CDR3nt: TGTGCCAGCAGCAGGGGACAGGGGCGGGAGACCCAGTACTTC
CDR3aa: CASSRGQGRETQYF

v_gene: TRBV6-1
abundance: NA
d_gene: TRBD1
j_gene: TRBJ1-1
CDR3nt: TGTGCCAGCAGGGACCAGGGGGGAGCTTTCTTT
CDR3aa: CASRDQGGAFF

v_gene: TRBV14
abundance: NA
d_gene: NA
j_gene: TRBJ2-7
CDR3nt: TGTGCCAGCAGCTTATCCTACGAGCAGTACTTC
CDR3aa: CASSLSYEQYF

v_gene: TRBV15
abundance: NA
d_gene: NA
j_gene: TRBJ1-5
CDR3nt: TGTGCCACCAGCAGAGGGGAGCCCGAAAATCAGCCCCAGCATTTT
CDR3aa: CATSRGEPENQPQHF

v_gene: TRBV29-1
abundance: NA
d_gene: NA
j_gene: TRBJ1-1
CDR3nt: TGCAGTGGCGTGGAGGGCTCTTCGGACGCTGAAGCTTTCTTT
CDR3aa: CSGVEGSSDAEAFF

v_gene: TRBV27
abundance: NA
d_gene: NA
j_gene: TRBJ2-2
CDR3nt: TGTGCCAGCAGTTTATCGAGAGGGGAGCTGTTTTTT
CDR3aa: CASSLSRGELFF

v_gene: TRBV18
abundance: NA
d_gene: TRBD1
j_gene: TRBJ2-5
CDR3nt: TGTGCCAGCTCACCACCACCGGGACAGGGGGCGCGGGAGACCCAGTACTTC
CDR3aa: CASSPPPGQGARETQYF

v_gene: TRBV5-1
abundance: NA
d_gene: TRBD1
j_gene: TRBJ2-7
CDR3nt: TGCGCCAGCAGCTTGGTGGACAGGGGACTGGGCGAGCAGTACTTC
CDR3aa: CASSLVDRGLGEQYF

v_gene: TRBV5-1
abundance: NA
d_gene: TRBD2
j_gene: TRBJ2-1
CDR3nt: TGCGCCAGCAGCTTGGGCCGGACTAGCGGTTACAATGAGCAGTTCTTC
CDR3aa: CASSLGRTSGYNEQFF

v_gene: TRBV15
abundance: NA
d_gene: NA
j_gene: TRBJ1-4
CDR3nt: TGTGCCACCAGCAGAGGGAGGGGCACTAATGAAAAACTGTTTTTT
CDR3aa: CATSRGRGTNEKLFF

v_gene: TRBV4-3
abundance: NA
d_gene: TRBD1
j_gene: TRBJ1-2
CDR3nt: TGCGCCAGCAGCCAAGTCCCCGGGACAGGGGGCGGCAATGGCTACACCTTC
CDR3aa: CASSQVPGTGGGNGYTF

v_gene: TRBV6-1
abundance: NA
d_gene: NA
j_gene: TRBJ1-3
CDR3nt: TGTGCCAGCAGTGAAAGCGCTGAGAACTCTGGAAACACCATATATTTT
CDR3aa: CASSESAENSGNTIYF

v_gene: TRBV5-1
abundance: NA
d_gene: NA
j_gene: TRBJ1-1
CDR3nt: TGCGCCAGCAGCCTCGCAGGGGCGGGTACTGAAGCTTTCTTT
CDR3aa: CASSLAGAGTEAFF

v_gene: TRBV6-5
abundance: NA
d_gene: NA
j_gene: TRBJ2-5
CDR3nt: TGTGCCAGCAGTTACGGCTCTAGCGCACTAGAGACCCAGTACTTC
CDR3aa: CASSYGSSALETQYF

v_gene: TRBV6-5
abundance: NA
d_gene: NA
j_gene: TRBJ1-2
CDR3nt: TGTGCCAGCAGTTACTCGGCCGTTTGGAGTTATGGCTACACCTTC
CDR3aa: CASSYSAVWSYGYTF

v_gene: TRBV2
abundance: once
d_gene: NA
j_gene: TRBJ1-2
CDR3nt: TGTGCCAGCAGTCAGGGGACAAACTATGGCTACACCTTC
CDR3aa: CASSQGTNYGYTF

v_gene: TRBV5-4
abundance: NA
d_gene: TRBD1
j_gene: TRBJ1-1
CDR3nt: TGTGCCAGCAGCCGCGCTCGGACAGGGGGTGACACTGAAGCTTTCTTT
CDR3aa: CASSRARTGGDTEAFF

v_gene: TRBV7-3
abundance: NA
d_gene: TRBD2
j_gene: TRBJ2-2
CDR3nt: TGTGCCAGCAGCTCTTCGGCGGGAGGAACCGGGGAGCTGTTTTTT
CDR3aa: CASSSSAGGTGELFF

v_gene: TRBV2
abundance: NA
d_gene: TRBD2
j_gene: TRBJ2-5
CDR3nt: TGTGCCAGCAGTGAATCGGGCGGGGGAGAGACCCAGTACTTC
CDR3aa: CASSESGGGETQYF

v_gene: TRBV19
abundance: NA
d_gene: NA
j_gene: TRBJ1-6
CDR3nt: TGTGCCAGTAGTATGGCCGTTTACTATAATTCACCCCTCCACTTT
CDR3aa: CASSMAVYYNSPLHF

v_gene: TRBV7-2
abundance: NA
d_gene: NA
j_gene: TRBJ2-3
CDR3nt: TGTGCCAGCACCCCGGGGGATACGCAGTATTTT
CDR3aa: CASTPGDTQYF

v_gene: TRBV7-9
abundance: NA
d_gene: TRBD1
j_gene: TRBJ1-2
CDR3nt: TGTGCCAGCAGCTTACAAGGTACAGGGGGAGACTATGGCTACACCTTC
CDR3aa: CASSLQGTGGDYGYTF

v_gene: TRBV6-1
abundance: few
d_gene: NA
j_gene: TRBJ1-1
CDR3nt: TGTGCCAGCAGTTGGAGTGGTGCCGTAGAAGCTTTCTTT
CDR3aa: CASSWSGAVEAFF

v_gene: TRBV5-1
abundance: NA
d_gene: NA
j_gene: TRBJ2-7
CDR3nt: TGCGCCAGCAGCTTAGGGGGTCCGGCCTCCTACGAGCAGTACTTC
CDR3aa: CASSLGGPASYEQYF

v_gene: TRBV5-1
abundance: NA
d_gene: TRBD2
j_gene: TRBJ2-3
CDR3nt: TGCGCCAGCAGCTTTTCGCGGGAGGGTAACACAGATACGCAGTATTTT
CDR3aa: CASSFSREGNTDTQYF

v_gene: TRBV10-3
abundance: NA
d_gene: TRBD1
j_gene: TRBJ2-7
CDR3nt: TGTGCCACCATCTCACAGGGGACCGAGCAGTACTTC
CDR3aa: CATISQGTEQYF

v_gene: TRBV19
abundance: NA
d_gene: NA
j_gene: TRBJ1-2
CDR3nt: TGTGCCAGTAGTAGGGATAGGGGTGGGAACTATGGCTACACCTTC
CDR3aa: CASSRDRGGNYGYTF

v_gene: TRBV2
abundance: once
d_gene: NA
j_gene: TRBJ2-2
CDR3nt: TGTGCCAGCAGTGAAGGGGGAGACACCGGGGAGCTGTTTTTT
CDR3aa: CASSEGGDTGELFF

v_gene: TRBV7-8
abundance: NA
d_gene: NA
j_gene: TRBJ1-6
CDR3nt: TGTGCCAGCAGCTTAGCGAGGACTGAGTACTCACCCCTCCACTTT
CDR3aa: CASSLARTEYSPLHF

v_gene: TRBV7-6
abundance: NA
d_gene: TRBD1
j_gene: TRBJ2-7
CDR3nt: TGTGCCAGCAGCTTAGCGGGCGGGACAGGCCTCTACGAGCAGTACTTC
CDR3aa: CASSLAGGTGLYEQYF

v_gene: TRBV10-2
abundance: NA
d_gene: TRBD1
j_gene: TRBJ1-3
CDR3nt: TGCGCCAGCAGTACACAGGGGAGCTCTGGAAACACCATATATTTT
CDR3aa: CASSTQGSSGNTIYF

v_gene: TRBV5-1
abundance: NA
d_gene: TRBD2
j_gene: TRBJ2-3
CDR3nt: TGCGCCAGCAGCTTGACTGGACTAGCGGGGAACACAGATACGCAGTATTTT
CDR3aa: CASSLTGLAGNTDTQYF